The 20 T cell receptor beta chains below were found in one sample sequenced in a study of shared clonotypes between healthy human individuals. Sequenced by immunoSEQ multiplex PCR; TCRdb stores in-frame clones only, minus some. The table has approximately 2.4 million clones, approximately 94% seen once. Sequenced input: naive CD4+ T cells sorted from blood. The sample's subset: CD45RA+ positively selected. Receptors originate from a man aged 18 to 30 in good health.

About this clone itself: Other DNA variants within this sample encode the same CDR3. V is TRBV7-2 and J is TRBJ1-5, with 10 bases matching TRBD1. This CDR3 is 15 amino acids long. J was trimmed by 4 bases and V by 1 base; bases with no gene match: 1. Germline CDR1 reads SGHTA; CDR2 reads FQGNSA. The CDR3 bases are TGTGCCAGCAGCTTAGGGACAGGGGGTAATCAGCCCCAGCATTTT. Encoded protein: CASSLGTGGNQPQHF.

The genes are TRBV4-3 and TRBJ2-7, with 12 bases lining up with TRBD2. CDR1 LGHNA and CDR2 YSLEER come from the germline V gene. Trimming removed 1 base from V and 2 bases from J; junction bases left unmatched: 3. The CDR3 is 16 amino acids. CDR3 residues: CASSQGRTSGTYEQYF. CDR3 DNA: TGCGCCAGCAGCCAAGGACGGACTAGCGGGACCTACGAGCAGTACTTC.

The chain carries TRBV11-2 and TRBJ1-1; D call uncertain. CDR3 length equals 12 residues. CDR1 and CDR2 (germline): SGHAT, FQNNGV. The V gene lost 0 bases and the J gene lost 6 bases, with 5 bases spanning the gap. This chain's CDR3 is CASSLDKAEAFF. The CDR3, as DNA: TGTGCCAGCAGCTTAGATAAGGCTGAAGCTTTCTTT.

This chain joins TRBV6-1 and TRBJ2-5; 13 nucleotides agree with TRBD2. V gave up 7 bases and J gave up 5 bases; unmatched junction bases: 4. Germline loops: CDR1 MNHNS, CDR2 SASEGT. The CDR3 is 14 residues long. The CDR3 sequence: CASTLAGGAETQYF. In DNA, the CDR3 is TGTGCCAGCACACTAGCGGGAGGGGCGGAGACCCAGTACTTC.

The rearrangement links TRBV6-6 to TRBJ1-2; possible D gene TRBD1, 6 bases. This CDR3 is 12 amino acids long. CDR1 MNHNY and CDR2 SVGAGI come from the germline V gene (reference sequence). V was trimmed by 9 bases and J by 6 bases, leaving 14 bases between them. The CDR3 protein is CASSGETNGYTF. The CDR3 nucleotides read TGTGCCAGTTCAGGGGAGACGAATGGCTACACCTTC.

CDR3 amino acids: CASSPETGVTNYGYTF. CDR3 DNA sequence: TGTGCCAGCAGCCCAGAAACAGGGGTGACTAACTATGGCTACACCTTC. This chain links TRBV5-4 with TRBJ1-2, with 7 nucleotides matching TRBD1. The CDR3 length is 16 residues. V trimming: 4 bases; J trimming: 0 bases; junction bases outside the gene matches: 9. Germline V lookup: CDR1 SGHNT, CDR2 YYREEE (reference sequence).

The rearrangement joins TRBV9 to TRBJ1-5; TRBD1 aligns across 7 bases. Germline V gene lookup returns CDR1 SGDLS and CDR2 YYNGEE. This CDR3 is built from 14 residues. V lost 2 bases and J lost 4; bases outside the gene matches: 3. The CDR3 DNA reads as TGTGCCAGCAGCGTCCAGGGGGAAAATCAGCCCCAGCATTTT. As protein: CASSVQGENQPQHF.

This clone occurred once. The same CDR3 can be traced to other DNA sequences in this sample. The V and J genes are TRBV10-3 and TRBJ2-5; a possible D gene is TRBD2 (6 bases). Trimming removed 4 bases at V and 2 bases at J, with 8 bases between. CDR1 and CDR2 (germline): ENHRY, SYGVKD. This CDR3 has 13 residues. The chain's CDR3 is CAISGGVQETQYF. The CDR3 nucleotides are TGTGCCATCAGTGGCGGGGTTCAAGAGACCCAGTACTTC.

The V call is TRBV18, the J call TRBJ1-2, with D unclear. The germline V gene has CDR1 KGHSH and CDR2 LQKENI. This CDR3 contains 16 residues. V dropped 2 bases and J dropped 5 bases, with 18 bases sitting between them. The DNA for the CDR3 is TGTGCCAGCTCACCAGTTGGTTCGGGTAAACAGTATGGCTACACCTTC. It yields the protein CASSPVGSGKQYGYTF. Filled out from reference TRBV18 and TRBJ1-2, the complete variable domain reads NAGVMQNPRHLVRRRGQEARLRCSPMKGHSHVYWYRQLPEEGLKFMVYLQKENIIDESGMPKERFSAEFPKEGPSILRIQQVVRGDSAAYFCASSPVGSGKQYGYTFGSGTRLTVV.

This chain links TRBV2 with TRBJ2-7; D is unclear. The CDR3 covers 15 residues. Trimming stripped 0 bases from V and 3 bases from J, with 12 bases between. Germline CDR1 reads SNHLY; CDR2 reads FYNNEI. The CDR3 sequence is CASSEALERYYEQYF. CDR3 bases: TGTGCCAGCAGTGAAGCGTTGGAGCGCTACTACGAGCAGTACTTC.

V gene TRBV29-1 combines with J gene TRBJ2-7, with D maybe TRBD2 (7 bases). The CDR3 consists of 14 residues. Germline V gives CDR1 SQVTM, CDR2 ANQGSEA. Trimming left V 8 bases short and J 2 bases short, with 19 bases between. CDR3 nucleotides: TGCAGCACCCGAGCTGGGGGGGGCCCCTACGAGCAGTACTTC. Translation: CSTRAGGGPYEQYF.

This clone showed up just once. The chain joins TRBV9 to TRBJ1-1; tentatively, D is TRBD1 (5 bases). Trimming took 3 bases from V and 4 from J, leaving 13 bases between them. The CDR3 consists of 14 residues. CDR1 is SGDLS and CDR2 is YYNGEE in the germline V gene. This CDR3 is CASSALRDATEAFF. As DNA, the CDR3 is TGTGCCAGCAGCGCGCTCAGGGATGCCACTGAAGCTTTCTTT. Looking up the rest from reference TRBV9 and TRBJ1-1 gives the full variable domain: DSGVTQTPKHLITATGQRVTLRCSPRSGDLSVYWYQQSLDQGLQFLIQYYNGEERAKGNILERFSAQQFPDLHSELNLSSLELGDSALYFCASSALRDATEAFFGQGTRLTVV.

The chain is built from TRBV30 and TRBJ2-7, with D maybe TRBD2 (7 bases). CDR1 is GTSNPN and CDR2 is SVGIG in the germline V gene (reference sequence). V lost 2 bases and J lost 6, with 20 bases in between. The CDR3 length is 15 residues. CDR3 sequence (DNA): TGTGCCTGGAGTCCGAGGGGGGGGAGGAGTAGCGAGCAGTACTTC. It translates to CAWSPRGGRSSEQYF.

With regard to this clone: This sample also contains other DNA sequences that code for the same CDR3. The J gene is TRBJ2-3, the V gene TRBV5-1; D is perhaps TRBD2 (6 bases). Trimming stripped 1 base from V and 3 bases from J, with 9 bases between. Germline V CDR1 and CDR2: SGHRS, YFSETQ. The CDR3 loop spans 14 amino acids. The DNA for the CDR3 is TGCGCCAGCAGCTTGAACGGAGGGACAGATACGCAGTATTTT. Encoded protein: CASSLNGGTDTQYF.

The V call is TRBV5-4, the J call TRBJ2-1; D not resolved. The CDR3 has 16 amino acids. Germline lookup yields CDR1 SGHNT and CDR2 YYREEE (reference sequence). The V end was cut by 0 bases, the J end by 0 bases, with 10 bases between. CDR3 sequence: CASSLASGRSYNEQFF. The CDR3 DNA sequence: TGTGCCAGCAGCTTGGCGTCGGGCCGCTCCTACAATGAGCAGTTCTTC.

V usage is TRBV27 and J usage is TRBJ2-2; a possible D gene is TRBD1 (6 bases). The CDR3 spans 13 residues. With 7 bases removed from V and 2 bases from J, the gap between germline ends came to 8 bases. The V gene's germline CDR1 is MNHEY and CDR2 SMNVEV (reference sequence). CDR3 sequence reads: CASNGGNTGELFF. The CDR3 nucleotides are TGTGCCAGCAATGGGGGCAACACCGGGGAGCTGTTTTTT.

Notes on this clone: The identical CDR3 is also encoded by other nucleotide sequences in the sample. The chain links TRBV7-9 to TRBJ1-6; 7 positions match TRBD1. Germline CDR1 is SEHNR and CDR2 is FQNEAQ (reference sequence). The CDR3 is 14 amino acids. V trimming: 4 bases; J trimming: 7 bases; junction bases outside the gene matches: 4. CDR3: CASSSGTANSPLHF. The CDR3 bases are TGTGCCAGCAGCTCCGGGACAGCGAATTCACCCCTCCACTTT.

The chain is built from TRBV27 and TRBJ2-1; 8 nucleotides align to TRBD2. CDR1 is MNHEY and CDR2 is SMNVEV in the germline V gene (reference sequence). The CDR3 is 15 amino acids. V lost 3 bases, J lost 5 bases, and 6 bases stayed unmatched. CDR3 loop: CASSFGLAGNNEQFF. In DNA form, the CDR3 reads TGTGCCAGCAGTTTCGGTCTAGCGGGTAACAATGAGCAGTTCTTC.

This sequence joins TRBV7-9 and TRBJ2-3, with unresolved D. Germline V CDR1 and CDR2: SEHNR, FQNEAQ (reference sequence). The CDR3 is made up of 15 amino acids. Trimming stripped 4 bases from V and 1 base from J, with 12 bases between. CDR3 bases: TGTGCCAGCAGCTCGGAGCAGAGACGCACAGATACGCAGTATTTT. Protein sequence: CASSSEQRRTDTQYF.

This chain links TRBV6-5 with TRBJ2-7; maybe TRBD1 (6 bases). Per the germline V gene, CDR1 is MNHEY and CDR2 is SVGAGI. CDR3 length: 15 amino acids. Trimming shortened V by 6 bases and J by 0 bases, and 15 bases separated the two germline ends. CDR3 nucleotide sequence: TGTGCCAGCAGACCGTCAGGGGCCTACTCCTACGAGCAGTACTTC. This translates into CASRPSGAYSYEQYF.